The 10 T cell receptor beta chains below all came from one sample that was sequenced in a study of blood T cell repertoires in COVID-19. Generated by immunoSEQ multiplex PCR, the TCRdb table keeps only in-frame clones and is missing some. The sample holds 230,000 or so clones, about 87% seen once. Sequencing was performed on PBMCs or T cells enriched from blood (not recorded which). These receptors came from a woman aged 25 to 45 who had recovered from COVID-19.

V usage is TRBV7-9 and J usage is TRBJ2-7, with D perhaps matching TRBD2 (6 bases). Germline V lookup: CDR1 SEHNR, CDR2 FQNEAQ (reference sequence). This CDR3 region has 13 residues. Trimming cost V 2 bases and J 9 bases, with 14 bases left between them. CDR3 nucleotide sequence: TGTGCCAGCAGCTTATCCGGGGGTAACGCGCAGTACTTC. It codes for CASSLSGGNAQYF.

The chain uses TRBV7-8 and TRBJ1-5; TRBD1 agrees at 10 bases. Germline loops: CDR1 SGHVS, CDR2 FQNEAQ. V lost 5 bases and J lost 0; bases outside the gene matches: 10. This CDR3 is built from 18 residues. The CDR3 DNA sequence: TGTGCCAGCAGCGCCGGGACAGGGGCCGTTTATAGCAATCAGCCCCAGCATTTT. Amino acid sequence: CASSAGTGAVYSNQPQHF.

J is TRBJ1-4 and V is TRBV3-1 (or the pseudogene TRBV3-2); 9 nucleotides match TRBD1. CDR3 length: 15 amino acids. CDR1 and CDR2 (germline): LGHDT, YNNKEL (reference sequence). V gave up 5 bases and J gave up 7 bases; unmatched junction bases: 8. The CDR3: CASSNLQGAGEKLFF. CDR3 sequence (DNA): TGTGCCAGCAGCAACCTACAGGGGGCTGGTGAAAAACTGTTTTTT.

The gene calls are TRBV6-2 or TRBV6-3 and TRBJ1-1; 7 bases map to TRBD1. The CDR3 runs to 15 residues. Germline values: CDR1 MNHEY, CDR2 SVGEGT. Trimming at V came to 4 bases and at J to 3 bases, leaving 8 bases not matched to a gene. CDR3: CASSLLLGQDTEAFF. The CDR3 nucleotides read TGTGCCAGCAGTTTACTCCTAGGACAGGACACTGAAGCTTTCTTT.

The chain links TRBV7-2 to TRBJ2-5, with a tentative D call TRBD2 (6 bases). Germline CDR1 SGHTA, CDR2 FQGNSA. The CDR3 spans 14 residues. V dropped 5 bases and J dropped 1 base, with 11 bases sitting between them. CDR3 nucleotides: TGTGCCAGCAGCCCGATGGGGGGCCAAGAGACCCAGTACTTC. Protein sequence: CASSPMGGQETQYF.

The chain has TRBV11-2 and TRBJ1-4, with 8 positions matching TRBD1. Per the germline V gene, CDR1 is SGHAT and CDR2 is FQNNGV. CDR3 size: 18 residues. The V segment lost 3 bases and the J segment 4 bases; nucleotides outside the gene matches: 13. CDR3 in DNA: TGTGCCAGCAGCTTCCGACGAGGACAGGGTTCCCTTAATGAAAAACTGTTTTTT. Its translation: CASSFRRGQGSLNEKLFF.

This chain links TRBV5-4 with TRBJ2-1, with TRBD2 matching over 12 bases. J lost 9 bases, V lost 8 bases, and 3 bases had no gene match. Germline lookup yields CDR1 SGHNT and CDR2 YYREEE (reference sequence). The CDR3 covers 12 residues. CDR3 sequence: CASGLAGSEQFF. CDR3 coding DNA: TGTGCCAGTGGACTAGCGGGGAGTGAGCAGTTCTTC.

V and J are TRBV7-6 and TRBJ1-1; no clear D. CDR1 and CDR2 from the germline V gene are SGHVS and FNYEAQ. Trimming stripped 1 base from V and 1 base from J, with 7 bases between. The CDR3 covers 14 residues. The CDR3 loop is CASSLEPGNTEAFF. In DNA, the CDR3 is TGTGCCAGCAGCTTAGAGCCTGGGAACACTGAAGCTTTCTTT.

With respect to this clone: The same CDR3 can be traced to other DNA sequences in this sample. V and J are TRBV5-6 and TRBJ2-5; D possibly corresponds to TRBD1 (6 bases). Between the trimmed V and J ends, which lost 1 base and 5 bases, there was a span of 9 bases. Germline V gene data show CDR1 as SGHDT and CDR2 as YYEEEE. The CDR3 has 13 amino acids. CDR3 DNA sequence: TGTGCCAGCAGCTTGTCAGGGGTGGAGACCCAGTACTTC. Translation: CASSLSGVETQYF.

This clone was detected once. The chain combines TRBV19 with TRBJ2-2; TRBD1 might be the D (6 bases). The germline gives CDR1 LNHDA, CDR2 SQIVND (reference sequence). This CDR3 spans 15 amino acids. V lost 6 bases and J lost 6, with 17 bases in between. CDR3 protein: CASSHRRDKAGELFF. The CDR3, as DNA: TGTGCCAGTAGCCACCGCCGGGACAAGGCCGGGGAGCTGTTTTTT.